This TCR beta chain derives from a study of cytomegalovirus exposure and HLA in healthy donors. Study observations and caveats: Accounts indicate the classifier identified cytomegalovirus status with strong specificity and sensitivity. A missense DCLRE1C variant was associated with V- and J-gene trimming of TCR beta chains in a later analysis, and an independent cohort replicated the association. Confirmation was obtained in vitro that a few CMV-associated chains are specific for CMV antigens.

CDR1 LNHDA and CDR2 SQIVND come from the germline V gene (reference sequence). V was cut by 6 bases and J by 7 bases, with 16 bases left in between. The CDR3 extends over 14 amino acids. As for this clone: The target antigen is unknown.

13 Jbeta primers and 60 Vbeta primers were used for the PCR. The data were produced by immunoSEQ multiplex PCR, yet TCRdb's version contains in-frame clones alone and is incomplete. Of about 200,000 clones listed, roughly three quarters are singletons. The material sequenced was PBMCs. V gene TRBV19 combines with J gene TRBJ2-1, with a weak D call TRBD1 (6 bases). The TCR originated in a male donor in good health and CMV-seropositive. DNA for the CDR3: TGTGCCAGTAGGGGGGCCACCCTCGGTAATGAGCAGTTCTTC. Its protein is CASRGATLGNEQFF. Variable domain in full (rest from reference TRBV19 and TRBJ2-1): DGGITQSPKYLFRKEGQNVTLSCEQNLNHDAMYWYRQDPGQGLRLIYYSQIVNDFQKGDIAEGYSVSREKKESFPLTVTSAQKNPTAFYLCASRGATLGNEQFFGPGTRLTVL.